This T cell receptor beta chain derives from a study of glioma-infiltrating T cells (dated by TCRdb to 2016 to 2018). About the study as a whole: The study sequenced TCR alpha- and beta-chain repertoires from glioma tissue, from non-neoplastic brain tissue and from matched peripheral blood mononuclear cells. The paired cohort was made up of three low-grade glioma patients, eight primary glioblastoma patients and three non-glioma patients who contributed non-neoplastic brain tissue. To measure divergence between tissue and blood T-cell populations, each tissue-infiltrating repertoire was compared with the peripheral blood repertoire of the same patient. Overall study results and their limits: Very few CDR3 sequences were found to be shared between tissue and blood, and this scarcity was attributed to high CDR3 diversity and limited sampling. Group comparisons were based on small numbers of patients: three non-neoplastic, three low-grade glioma and roughly 8 glioblastoma patients. In non-neoplastic patients, VJ-independent divergence between tissue and blood fell below expectation, whereas in all gliomas, and especially in low-grade gliomas, the divergence rose above expectation.

This clonotype was detected many times. Which antigen it targets is not known. No per-base quality is available; no much larger clone lies one base away. Unmatched junction bases come to 13, with V trimmed by 7 bases and J by 5 bases. The germline V gene provides CDR1 SGHTA and CDR2 FQGNSA. The CDR3 sequence holds 15 residues, the cysteine and phenylalanine included. The only DNA kept is the CDR3, 45 bases in frame from the first base. The iRepertoire nested amplicon-rescue multiplex PCR (arm-PCR) platform was used to amplify TCR alpha and beta CDR3 regions from RNA. The input for one-step reverse transcription and amplification was about 100-400 ng of either tissue mRNA or PBMC total RNA. After bead purification, a secondary multiplex PCR added Illumina adapters, and libraries were gel-purified between 200 and 400 bp. Internal 6-nucleotide barcodes were carried by the libraries and were used for demultiplexing. Libraries were sequenced on an Illumina MiSeq with 2x220 or 2x250 nucleotide paired-end reads. Under the source paper's analysis protocol: Paired reads were merged using FLASH 1.2.11 and aligned with BWA-MEM to the GRCh37 human genome, and TRA and TRB reads were then extracted. An IMGT-derived reference of cassette sequences and CDR3 motifs, with pseudogenes included, was used for V and J assignment. Reads were translated in three frames, and productive CDR3s were defined by a C…FGXG motif without stop codons. Unique combinations of V-J cassette pair and CDR3 amino acid sequence were defined as clonotypes. Reads were filtered by Hamming distance, thresholded by each sample's sequence error rate in mapped regions. Using fastp trimming at Q25 and MiXCR clonotype assembly, TCRdb reanalyzed the public sequencing data and kept in-frame beta chains. Rows with one shared CDR3 protein collapse into an entry with the most common genes and DNA. The V and J calls come from TCRdb's annotation, not from the publication. For this sample there are fewer than 250,000 distinct CDR3 sequences; 32% appear just once. 20% to 25% of the sample is in the top ten clones.

Sequenced sample: glioma tissue, nonneoplastic brain tissue, or PBMCs (not recorded which). The sequence is built from TRBV7-2 and TRBJ1-2; 7 middle bases align to TRBD1. The TCR originated in a human donor with low-grade glioma or glioblastoma, undergoing nonglioma brain surgery, or in good health (not recorded which). The CDR3: CASTQGGAGRYGYTF. The sequenced DNA is TGTGCCAGCACCCAGGGGGGTGCAGGGCGGTATGGCTACACCTTC.